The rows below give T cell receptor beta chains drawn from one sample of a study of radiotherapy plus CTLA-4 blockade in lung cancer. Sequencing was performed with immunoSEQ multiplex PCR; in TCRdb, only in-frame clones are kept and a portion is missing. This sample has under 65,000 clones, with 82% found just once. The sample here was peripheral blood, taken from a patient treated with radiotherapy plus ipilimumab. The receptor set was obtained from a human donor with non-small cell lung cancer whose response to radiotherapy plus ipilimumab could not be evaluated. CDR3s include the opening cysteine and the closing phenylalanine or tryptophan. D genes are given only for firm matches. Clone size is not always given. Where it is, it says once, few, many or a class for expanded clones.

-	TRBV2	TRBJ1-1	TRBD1	TGTGCCAGTGGGGGACAGGTGAACACTGAAGCTTTCTTT	CASGGQVNTEAFF
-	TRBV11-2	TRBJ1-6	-	TGTGCCAGCAGCTTAAGTAGAAATAATTCACCCCTCCACTTT	CASSLSRNNSPLHF
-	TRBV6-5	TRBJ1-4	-	TGTGCCAGCAGGGATGACCAGGGAGGTGAAAAACTGTTTTTT	CASRDDQGGEKLFF
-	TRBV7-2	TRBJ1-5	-	TGTGCCAGCAGCTCGAGGGCAGGAGACCAGCCCCAGCATTTT	CASSSRAGDQPQHF
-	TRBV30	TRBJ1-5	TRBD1	TGTGCCTGGAGAAAACAGGGGAATCAGCCCCAGCATTTT	CAWRKQGNQPQHF
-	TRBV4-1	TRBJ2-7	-	TGCGCCAGCAGCCCTGCCGGGAGCACTTTCTACGAGCAGTACTTC	CASSPAGSTFYEQYF
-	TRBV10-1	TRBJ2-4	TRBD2	TGCGCCAGCAGTGAGGGTAGCGGGGGTAACATTCAGTACTTC	CASSEGSGGNIQYF
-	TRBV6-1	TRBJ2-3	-	TGTGCCAGCAGTGGCGGGGGCTTCACAGATACGCAGTATTTT	CASSGGGFTDTQYF
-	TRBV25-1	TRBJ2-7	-	TGTGCCAGCAGTCCCAAGGACAGCCTGTTGAGGGACTACGAGCAGTACTTC	CASSPKDSLLRDYEQYF
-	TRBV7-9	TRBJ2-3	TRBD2	TGTGCCAGCAGCTCCGGAACGGGAGGGAGCACAGATACGCAGTATTTT	CASSSGTGGSTDTQYF
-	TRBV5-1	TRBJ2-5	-	TGCGCCAGCAGCACAGGGACCGCCCAAGAGACCCAGTACTTC	CASSTGTAQETQYF
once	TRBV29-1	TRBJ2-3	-	TGCAGCGTTGAATCAGGGGCAGATACGCAGTATTTT	CSVESGADTQYF
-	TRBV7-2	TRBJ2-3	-	TGTGCCAGCAGCTTAGTGCTGCCGACAGGTACGCAGTATTTT	CASSLVLPTGTQYF
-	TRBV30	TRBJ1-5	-	TGTGCCTGGAGTTTTGGGGGGGGCAATCAGCCCCAGCATTTT	CAWSFGGGNQPQHF
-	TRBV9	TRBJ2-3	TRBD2	TGTGCCAGCAGTGGGACTAGCGGGGGTATTAGCACAGATACGCAGTATTTT	CASSGTSGGISTDTQYF
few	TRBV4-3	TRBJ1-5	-	TGCGCCAGCAGCCAAGGTTTAAATCAGCCCCAGCATTTT	CASSQGLNQPQHF
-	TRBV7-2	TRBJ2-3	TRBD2	TGTGCCAGCAGCCGCGCTAGCGGGGGGGCTGATACGCAGTATTTT	CASSRASGGADTQYF
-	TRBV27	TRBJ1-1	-	TGTGCCAGCAGTTTAAGGGGTTCGAACACTGAAGCTTTCTTT	CASSLRGSNTEAFF
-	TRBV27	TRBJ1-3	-	TGTGCCAGCAGTTTCCCACACAGGGTAGCAAACACCATATATTTT	CASSFPHRVANTIYF
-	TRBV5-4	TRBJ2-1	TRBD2	TGTGCCAGCAGCTTAGTTGGGACTAGAGACAATGAGCAGTTCTTC	CASSLVGTRDNEQFF
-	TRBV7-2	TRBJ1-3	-	TGTGCCAGCAGCCGCGGGGGGAGCTCTGGAAACACCATATATTTT	CASSRGGSSGNTIYF
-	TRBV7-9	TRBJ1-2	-	TGTGCCAGCAGCCGAGATCAGGGGACTGGCTACACCTTC	CASSRDQGTGYTF
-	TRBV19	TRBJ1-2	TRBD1	TGTGCCAGTAGTTCCGGGACAGGTGAAAACTATGGCTACACCTTC	CASSSGTGENYGYTF
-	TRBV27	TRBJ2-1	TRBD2	TGTGCCAGCAGTTTAGGACTTCTAGCGGGAGGGTCGGGCGAGCAGTTCTTC	CASSLGLLAGGSGEQFF
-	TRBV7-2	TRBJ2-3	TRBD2	TGTGCCAGCAGCCCTGGACTAGCGTCAGATACGCAGTATTTT	CASSPGLASDTQYF
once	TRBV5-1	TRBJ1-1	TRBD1	TGCGCCAGCACCACCGCTGGGACAGGGAACACTGAAGCTTTCTTT	CASTTAGTGNTEAFF
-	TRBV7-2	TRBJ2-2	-	TGTGCCAGCAGCTTAGCCCAGGGTGGCACCGGGGAGCTGTTTTTT	CASSLAQGGTGELFF
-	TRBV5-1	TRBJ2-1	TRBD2	TGCGCCAGCAGCATTGGCCTTGGGACTAGCGGGGGGTACAATGAGCAGTTCTTC	CASSIGLGTSGGYNEQFF
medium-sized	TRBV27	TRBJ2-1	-	TGTGCCAGCTGTTTACGGGACAACTACAATGAGCAGTTCTTC	CASCLRDNYNEQFF
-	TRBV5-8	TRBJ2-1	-	TGTGCCAGCAGCTTCTCGGGCAATGAGCAGTTCTTC	CASSFSGNEQFF
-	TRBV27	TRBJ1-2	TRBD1	TGTGCCAGCAGTCCAGGTGAAGCAGGGGGCAGTGGCTACACCTTC	CASSPGEAGGSGYTF
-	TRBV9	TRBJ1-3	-	TGTGCCAGCAGCCCCCGACAGGCGGTTGGAAACACCATATATTTT	CASSPRQAVGNTIYF
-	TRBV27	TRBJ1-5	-	TGTGCCAGCAGTTTGGGGGGGACCCACGATCAGCCCCAGCATTTT	CASSLGGTHDQPQHF
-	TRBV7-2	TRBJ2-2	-	TGTGCCAGCAGCTCCGCGGGGGCGGGTAGCGGGGAGCTGTTTTTT	CASSSAGAGSGELFF
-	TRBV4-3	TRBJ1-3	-	TGCGCCAGCAGCCAAGATCAACGGGGAACGGGAAACACCATATATTTT	CASSQDQRGTGNTIYF
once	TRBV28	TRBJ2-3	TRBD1	TGTGCCAGCAGTTTAGACAGGGGGCGCGCAGATACGCAGTATTTT	CASSLDRGRADTQYF
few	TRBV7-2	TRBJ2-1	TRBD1	TGTGCCAGCAGCTTAGCGGGGGACAGGCCCTACAATGAGCAGTTCTTC	CASSLAGDRPYNEQFF
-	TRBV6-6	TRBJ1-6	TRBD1	TGTGCCAGCAAACCGGGACAGGTGTATAATTCACCCCTCCACTTT	CASKPGQVYNSPLHF
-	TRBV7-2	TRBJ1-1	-	TGTGCCAGCAGCGCCAGGTGGGACACTGAAGCTTTCTTT	CASSARWDTEAFF
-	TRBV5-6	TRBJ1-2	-	TGTGCCAGCGGGGGCGCGGATGGCTACACCTTC	CASGGADGYTF
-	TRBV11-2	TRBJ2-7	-	TGTGCCAGCAGAGGGACAGGGAAACTAGCGGGGCGCCTCTCCTACGAGCAGTACTTC	CASRGTGKLAGRLSYEQYF
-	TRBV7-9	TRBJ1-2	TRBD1	TGTGCCAGCAGCTTTGACAGGGCTGGCTACACCTTC	CASSFDRAGYTF
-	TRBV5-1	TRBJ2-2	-	TGCGCCAGCAGCTGGAGGTTCGCGCACACCGGGGAGCTGTTTTTT	CASSWRFAHTGELFF
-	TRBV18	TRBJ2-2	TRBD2	TGTGCCAGCTCACCCAGGAGGACTAGCCCACCGAACACCGGGGAGCTGTTTTTT	CASSPRRTSPPNTGELFF
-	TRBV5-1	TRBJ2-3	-	TGCGCCAGCAGCTGGGCGGGTGCCACAGATACGCAGTATTTT	CASSWAGATDTQYF
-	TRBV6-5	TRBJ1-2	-	TGTGCCAGCAGGACCAGGGTCTATGGCTACACCTTC	CASRTRVYGYTF
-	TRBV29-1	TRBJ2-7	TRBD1	TGCAGCGTTAGGGGACAGGGCCACGAGCAGTACTTC	CSVRGQGHEQYF
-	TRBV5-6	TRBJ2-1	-	TGTGCCAGCAGCTTGGACGGCGGCCACTACAATGAGCAGTTCTTC	CASSLDGGHYNEQFF
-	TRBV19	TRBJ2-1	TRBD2	TGTGCCAGTAGTGGAAGGGCGGGAGGGGGGTCACACAATGAGCAGTTCTTC	CASSGRAGGGSHNEQFF
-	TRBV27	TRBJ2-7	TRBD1	TGTGCCAGCAGTTCACGGACAGGAGGATCCTACGAGCAGTACTTC	CASSSRTGGSYEQYF
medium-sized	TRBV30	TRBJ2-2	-	TGTGCCTGGAGTGCCGGGACGAACACCGGGGAGCTGTTTTTT	CAWSAGTNTGELFF
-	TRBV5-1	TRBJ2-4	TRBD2	TGCGCCAGCAGCCGGGGCGGGGGTGACATTCAGTACTTC	CASSRGGGDIQYF
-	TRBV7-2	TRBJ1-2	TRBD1	TGTGCCAGCAGCCCGCAACAGGGGACGTATGGCTACACCTTC	CASSPQQGTYGYTF
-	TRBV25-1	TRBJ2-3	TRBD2	TGTGCCAGCAGTGGAAGCGGGGGGGCCAACACAGATACGCAGTATTTT	CASSGSGGANTDTQYF
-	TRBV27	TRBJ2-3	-	TGTGCCAGCTCCCCGAGGGGGGGGGCAACAGATACGCAGTATTTT	CASSPRGGATDTQYF
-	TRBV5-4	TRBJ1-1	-	TGTGCCAGCAGCTTGAAAGGGGAGAACACTGAAGCTTTCTTT	CASSLKGENTEAFF
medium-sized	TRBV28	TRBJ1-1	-	TGTGCCAGCAGTTTCCCCGACAGGCGGAACACTGAAGCTTTCTTT	CASSFPDRRNTEAFF